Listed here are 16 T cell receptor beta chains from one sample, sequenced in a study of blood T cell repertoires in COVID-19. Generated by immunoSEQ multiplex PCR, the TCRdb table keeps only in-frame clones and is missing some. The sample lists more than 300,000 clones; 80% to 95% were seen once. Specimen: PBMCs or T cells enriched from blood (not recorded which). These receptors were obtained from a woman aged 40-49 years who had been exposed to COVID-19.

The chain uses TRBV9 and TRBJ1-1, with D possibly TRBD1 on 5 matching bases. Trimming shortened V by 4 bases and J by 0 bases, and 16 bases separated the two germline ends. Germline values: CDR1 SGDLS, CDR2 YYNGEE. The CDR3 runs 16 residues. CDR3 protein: CASSPQRTPLNTEAFF. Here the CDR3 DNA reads TGTGCCAGCAGCCCCCAGAGGACACCTTTGAACACTGAAGCTTTCTTT.

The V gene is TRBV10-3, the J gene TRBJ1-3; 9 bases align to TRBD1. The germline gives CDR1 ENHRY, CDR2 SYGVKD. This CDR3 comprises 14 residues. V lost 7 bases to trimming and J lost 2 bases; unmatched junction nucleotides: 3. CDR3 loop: CAIKRDRAGNTIYF. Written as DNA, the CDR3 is TGTGCCATCAAGAGGGACAGGGCTGGAAACACCATATATTTT.

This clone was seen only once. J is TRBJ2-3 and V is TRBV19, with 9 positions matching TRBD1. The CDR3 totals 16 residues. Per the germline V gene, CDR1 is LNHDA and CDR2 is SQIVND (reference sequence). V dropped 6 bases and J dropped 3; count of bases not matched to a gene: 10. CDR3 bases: TGTGCCAGTAGATCCGGACAGGGGAGGGGGACAGATACGCAGTATTTT. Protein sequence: CASRSGQGRGTDTQYF.

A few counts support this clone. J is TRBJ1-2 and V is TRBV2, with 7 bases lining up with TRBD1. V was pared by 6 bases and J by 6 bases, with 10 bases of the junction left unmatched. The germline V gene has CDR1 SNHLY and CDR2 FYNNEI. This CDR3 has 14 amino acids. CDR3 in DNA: TGTGCCAGCAGAGAACAGGGGTCGGGGCATGGCTACACCTTC. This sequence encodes CASREQGSGHGYTF.

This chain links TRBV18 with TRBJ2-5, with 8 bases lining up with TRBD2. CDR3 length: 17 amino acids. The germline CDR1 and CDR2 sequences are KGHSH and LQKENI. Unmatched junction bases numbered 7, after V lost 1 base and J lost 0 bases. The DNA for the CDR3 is TGTGCCAGCTCACCACAGGGAGTAGCGGGGTACCAAGAGACCCAGTACTTC. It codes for CASSPQGVAGYQETQYF.

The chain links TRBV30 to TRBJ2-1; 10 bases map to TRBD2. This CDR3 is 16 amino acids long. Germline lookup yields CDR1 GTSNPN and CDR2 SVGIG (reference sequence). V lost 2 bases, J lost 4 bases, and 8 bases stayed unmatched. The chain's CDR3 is CAWSPTGLAVYNEQFF. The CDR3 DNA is TGTGCCTGGAGTCCAACCGGACTAGCGGTATACAATGAGCAGTTCTTC.

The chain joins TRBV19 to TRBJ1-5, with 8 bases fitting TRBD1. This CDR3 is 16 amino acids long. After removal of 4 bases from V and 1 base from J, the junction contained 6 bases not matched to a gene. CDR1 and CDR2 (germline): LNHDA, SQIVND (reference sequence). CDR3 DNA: TGTGCCAGTAGTAGGCGACAGGGGCGAAGCAATCAGCCCCAGCATTTT. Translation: CASSRRQGRSNQPQHF.

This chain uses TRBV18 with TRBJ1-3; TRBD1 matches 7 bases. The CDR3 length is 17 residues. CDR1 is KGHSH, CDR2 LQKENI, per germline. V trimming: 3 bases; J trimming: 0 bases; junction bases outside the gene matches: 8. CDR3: CASSPSSTGVSGNTIYF. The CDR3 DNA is TGTGCCAGCTCACCTTCGAGCACAGGGGTCTCTGGAAACACCATATATTTT.

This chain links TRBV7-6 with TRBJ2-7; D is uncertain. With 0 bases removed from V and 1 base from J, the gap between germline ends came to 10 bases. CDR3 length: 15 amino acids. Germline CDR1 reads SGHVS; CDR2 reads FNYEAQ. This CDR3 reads CASSLAPGGSYEQYF. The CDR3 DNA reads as TGTGCCAGCAGCTTAGCGCCCGGTGGTTCCTACGAGCAGTACTTC.

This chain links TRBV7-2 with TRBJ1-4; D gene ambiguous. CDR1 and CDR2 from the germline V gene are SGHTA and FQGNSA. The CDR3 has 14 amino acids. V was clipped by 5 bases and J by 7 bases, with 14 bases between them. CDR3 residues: CASSPRSLAEKLFF. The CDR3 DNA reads TGTGCCAGCAGCCCCCGGAGTCTGGCTGAAAAACTGTTTTTT.

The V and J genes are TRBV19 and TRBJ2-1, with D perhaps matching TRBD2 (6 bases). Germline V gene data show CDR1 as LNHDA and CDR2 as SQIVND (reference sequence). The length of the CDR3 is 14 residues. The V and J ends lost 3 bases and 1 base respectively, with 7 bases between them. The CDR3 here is CASSMGGSYNEQFF. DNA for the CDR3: TGTGCCAGTAGTATGGGGGGTTCCTACAATGAGCAGTTCTTC.

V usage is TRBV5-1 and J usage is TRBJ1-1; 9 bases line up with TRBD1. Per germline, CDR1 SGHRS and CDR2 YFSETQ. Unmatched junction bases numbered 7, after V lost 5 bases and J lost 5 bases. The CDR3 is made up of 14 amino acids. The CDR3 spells CASSTATGGTEAFF. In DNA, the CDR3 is TGCGCCAGCAGTACAGCGACAGGGGGGACTGAAGCTTTCTTT.

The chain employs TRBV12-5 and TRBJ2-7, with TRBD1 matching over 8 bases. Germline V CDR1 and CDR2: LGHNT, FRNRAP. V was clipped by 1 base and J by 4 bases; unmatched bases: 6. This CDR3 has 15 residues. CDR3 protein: CASGLARTGKYEQYF. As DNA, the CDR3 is TGTGCTAGTGGTTTGGCTCGGACAGGGAAGTACGAGCAGTACTTC. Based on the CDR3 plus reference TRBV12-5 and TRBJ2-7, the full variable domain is DARVTQTPRHKVTEMGQEVTMRCQPILGHNTVFWYRQTMMQGLELLAYFRNRAPLDDSGMPKDRFSAEMPDATLATLKIQPSEPRDSAVYFCASGLARTGKYEQYFGPGTRLTVT.

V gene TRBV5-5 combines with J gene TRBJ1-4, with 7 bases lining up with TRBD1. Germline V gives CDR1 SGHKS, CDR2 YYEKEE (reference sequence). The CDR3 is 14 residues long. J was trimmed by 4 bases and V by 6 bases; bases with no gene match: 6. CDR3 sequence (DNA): TGTGCCAGCAACCCCAGGGGGGTTAATGAAAAACTGTTTTTT. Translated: CASNPRGVNEKLFF.

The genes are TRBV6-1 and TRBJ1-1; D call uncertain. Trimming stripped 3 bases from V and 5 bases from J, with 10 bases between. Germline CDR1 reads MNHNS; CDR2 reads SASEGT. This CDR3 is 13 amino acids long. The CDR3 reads CASSESRGTEAFF. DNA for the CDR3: TGTGCCAGCAGTGAGAGTCGGGGAACTGAAGCTTTCTTT.

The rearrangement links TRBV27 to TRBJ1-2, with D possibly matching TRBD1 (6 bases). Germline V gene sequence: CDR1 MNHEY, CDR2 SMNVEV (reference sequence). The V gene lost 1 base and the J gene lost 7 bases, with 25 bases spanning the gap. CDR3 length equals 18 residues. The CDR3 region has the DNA TGTGCCAGCAGTTTATTACAGGCAGGGGCTCAGCCGTCGACTGGCTACACCTTC. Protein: CASSLLQAGAQPSTGYTF.